One T cell receptor beta chain is described in this entry. The data stem from a study of cytomegalovirus exposure and HLA in healthy donors. PCR amplification relied on 60 Vbeta primers (plus 13 Jbeta primers). Profiling relied on immunoSEQ multiplex PCR, and the TCRdb table lists in-frame clones only, not all of them. The repertoire holds approximately 79,000 clones, with almost 80% as singletons. Germline V gene data show CDR1 as MNHEY and CDR2 as SVGAGI. The CDR3 runs to 15 residues. Trimming shortened V by 7 bases and J by 4 bases, and 19 bases separated the two germline ends. J is TRBJ1-1 and V is TRBV6-5; D may be TRBD1 (5 bases). The sequence derives from a woman between 40 and 55 years old in good health and CMV-seropositive. Sequencing was carried out using PBMCs. CDR3 nucleotides: TGTGCCAGCACCTCACGGGGGGGAAAGGGCACTGAAGCTTTCTTT. Translation: CASTSRGGKGTEAFF.